This TCR beta chain was retrieved from a study of cytomegalovirus exposure and HLA in healthy donors. Assay: immunoSEQ multiplex PCR; the TCRdb copy retains only in-frame clones and omits some. The sample holds roughly 150,000 clones, roughly 90% seen once. A single count supports this clone. What it recognizes is unknown. General study findings and limits: It was reported that the classifier diagnosed cytomegalovirus status with high specificity and sensitivity in both the original and validation cohorts. The study flagged 150 to 200 TCR beta chains as cytomegalovirus-associated.

Per germline, CDR1 MNHEY and CDR2 SMNVEV (reference sequence). Unmatched junction bases numbered 10, after V lost 0 bases and J lost 8 bases. The CDR3 extends over 16 amino acids. Sequencing was done on a sample of PBMCs. The sequence came from a young woman in good health and CMV-seronegative. The genes are TRBV27 and TRBJ2-4; 7 positions match TRBD1. CDR3 residues: CASSLSLKGQSYIQYF. The CDR3, as DNA: TGTGCCAGCAGTTTATCGTTAAAGGGACAGAGTTACATTCAGTACTTC.